The rows below give T cell receptor beta chains drawn from one sample of a study of blood T cells in healthy people across ages. TCRdb re-called the 5' RACE reads with MiXCR, one entry per CDR3 protein. Altogether around 520,000 distinct CDR3 sequences are present, roughly a quarter being singletons, with the ten largest covering under 4.5%. These data are also associated with another study on T cells of mothers and their children.

The sequenced sample was blood. The receptors originated from a boy between 2 and 10 years old in good health. Each CDR3 is given with its conserved first and last residue. A D gene is named only where the DNA matches it firmly. For some rows the clone size is stated as once, few or many, or as a class when expanded; others skip it.

j_call | cdr3_length | clone_size | d_call | v_call | cdr3_nt | cdr3_aa
TRBJ1-2 | 16 | NA | NA | TRBV6-1 | TGTGCCAGCAGTGAAGCGCTTCTTGTCGCTAACTATGGCTACACCTTC | CASSEALLVANYGYTF
TRBJ2-5 | 14 | NA | NA | TRBV6-5 | TGTGCCAGCGGACGCGGGACCCCCCAAGAGACCCAGTACTTC | CASGRGTPQETQYF
TRBJ2-1 | 14 | NA | TRBD1 | TRBV20-1 | TGCAGTGCTCCGACAGGGGCCTCCTACAATGAGCAGTTCTTC | CSAPTGASYNEQFF
TRBJ1-2 | 13 | few | NA | TRBV3-1 | TGTGCCAGCGGCGGGGGTGGTGGTCGCGGCTACACCTTC | CASGGGGGRGYTF
TRBJ1-6 | 15 | few | TRBD1 | TRBV30 | TGTGCCTGGAGTGTACTTAACAGGGGTAATTCACCCCTCCACTTT | CAWSVLNRGNSPLHF
TRBJ1-2 | 15 | few | NA | TRBV9 | TGTGCCAGCAGCGTAGTATTTGGACGACTCTATGGCTACACCTTC | CASSVVFGRLYGYTF
TRBJ2-2 | 15 | NA | TRBD2 | TRBV30 | TGTGCCTGGAGTGCCACTAGCGGAAACACCGGGGAGCTGTTTTTT | CAWSATSGNTGELFF
TRBJ2-3 | 15 | many | NA | TRBV9 | TGTGCCAGCTGCGTAGCTGGAGGGTACCCAGATACGCAGTATTTT | CASCVAGGYPDTQYF
TRBJ2-3 | 18 | NA | NA | TRBV4-1 | TGCGCCAGCAGCCAAGTCTCTTTTGGGGAGGCCTACACAGATACGCAGTATTTT | CASSQVSFGEAYTDTQYF
TRBJ2-7 | 16 | few | TRBD1 | TRBV7-6 | TGTGCCAGCAGCCCAAGGGACAGGCCGAATGAGTACGAGCAGTACTTC | CASSPRDRPNEYEQYF
TRBJ2-7 | 14 | NA | NA | TRBV4-1 | TGCGCCAGCAGCCAAGAGGTTGGGACCTACGAGCAGTACTTC | CASSQEVGTYEQYF
TRBJ1-2 | 15 | few | NA | TRBV20-1 | TGCGGTGCTATAGGCTCTGAAGGGCAAAACTATGGCTACACCTTC | CGAIGSEGQNYGYTF
TRBJ2-7 | 14 | NA | TRBD2 | TRBV19 | TGTGCCAGTAGTGCCCGACTAGCAAGCCACGAGCAGTACTTC | CASSARLASHEQYF
TRBJ2-7 | 13 | few | NA | TRBV24-1 | TGTGCCACCAGTGCCTCGGACGGCTACGAGCAGTACTTC | CATSASDGYEQYF
TRBJ2-1 | 20 | NA | NA | TRBV20-1 | TGCAGTGCTAGAAATCCAGGGTTAGTGCGCACTGGCATGGGATGCAATGAGCAGTTCTTC | CSARNPGLVRTGMGCNEQFF
TRBJ1-5 | 16 | NA | NA | TRBV12-3/TRBV12-4 | TGTGCCAGCAGTTTGGGGGTGTCAAGGGGAAATCAGCCCCAGCATTTT | CASSLGVSRGNQPQHF
TRBJ2-5 | 15 | once | TRBD1 | TRBV10-2 | TGCGCCAGCAGTGAACAGGGGAGTAGGTTGGAGACCCAGTACTTC | CASSEQGSRLETQYF
TRBJ2-3 | 15 | few | NA | TRBV20-1 | TGCAGTGCTAGAGATAATTGGTTGTCGACGGATACGCAGTATTTT | CSARDNWLSTDTQYF
TRBJ2-5 | 14 | NA | NA | TRBV3-1 | TGTGCCAGCAGCGACCGGGACCGGGGGGAGACCCAGTACTTC | CASSDRDRGETQYF
TRBJ2-5 | 12 | NA | NA | TRBV20-1 | TGCAGTGCTAGCGGGACCCAAGAGACCCAGTACTTC | CSASGTQETQYF
TRBJ2-7 | 15 | few | TRBD2 | TRBV20-1 | TGCAGTGCTTTAGGGACTAGCGGGATAGGGGGCGAGCAGTACTTC | CSALGTSGIGGEQYF
TRBJ1-6 | 15 | NA | TRBD1 | TRBV5-8 | TGTGCCAGCAGCGAGATGACAGGGGATGGTTCACCCCTCCACTTT | CASSEMTGDGSPLHF
TRBJ2-7 | 12 | NA | NA | TRBV2 | TGTGCCAGCAGGACTAATTCCTACGAGCAGTACTTC | CASRTNSYEQYF
TRBJ2-1 | 14 | few | NA | TRBV2 | TGTGTCAGCAGTACCTACGGGCGGGACAATGAGCAGTTCTTC | CVSSTYGRDNEQFF
TRBJ2-1 | 13 | NA | NA | TRBV12-3/TRBV12-4 | TGTGCCAGCAGTTTTAAGGGTATGGATGAGCAGTTCTTC | CASSFKGMDEQFF
TRBJ2-7 | 16 | NA | NA | TRBV21-1 | TGTGCCAGCAGCCCTCAACCCCGGACAGGGTACAACGAGCAGTACTTC | CASSPQPRTGYNEQYF
TRBJ1-4 | 15 | NA | NA | TRBV30 | TGTGCCTGGAGTGTAAATTACGGGGGCGATGAAAAACTGTTTTTT | CAWSVNYGGDEKLFF
TRBJ2-4 | 15 | few | TRBD2 | TRBV20-1 | TGTAGTGCTGTTTCCGGGACTAGCGGGACGATTATTCAGTACTTC | CSAVSGTSGTIIQYF
TRBJ2-7 | 16 | few | TRBD1 | TRBV5-1 | TGCGCCAGCAGCATAACGACAGGGCAAACCTCCTACGAGCAGTACTTC | CASSITTGQTSYEQYF
TRBJ2-7 | 15 | few | NA | TRBV4-3 | TGCGCCAGCAGCCAGGCGGGACTCGGGGGCTACGAGCAGTACTTC | CASSQAGLGGYEQYF
TRBJ2-3 | 15 | many | TRBD2 | TRBV20-1 | TGCAGTGCTAGGGATGTAGCGGGAGACAGGGATACGCAGTATTTT | CSARDVAGDRDTQYF
TRBJ1-1 | 13 | NA | NA | TRBV27 | TGTGCCAGCAGTTTTAAAGAGAACACTGAAGCTTTCTTT | CASSFKENTEAFF
TRBJ1-4 | 14 | NA | NA | TRBV7-2 | TGTGCCAGCAGCTTTTGGGGGGCAAATGAAAAACTGTTTTTT | CASSFWGANEKLFF
TRBJ2-6 | 17 | NA | NA | TRBV5-6 | TGTGTCAGCAGCTTGGCCGAGGCTAGCTCTGGGGCCAACGTCCTGACTTTC | CVSSLAEASSGANVLTF
TRBJ2-2 | 17 | many | NA | TRBV29-1 | TGCAGCGTTGAAGATAGGGGGGCAGGAATGAACACCGGGGAGCTGTTTTTT | CSVEDRGAGMNTGELFF
TRBJ2-7 | 12 | NA | NA | TRBV2 | TGTGCCAGCAGTGAGGTCAGTTACGATCGGTACTTC | CASSEVSYDRYF
TRBJ2-1 | 14 | few | TRBD2 | TRBV6-2/TRBV6-3 | TGTGCCAGCAGTTTGCCTAGCGGCTACAATGAGCAGTTCTTC | CASSLPSGYNEQFF
TRBJ2-7 | 13 | NA | NA | TRBV3-1 | TGTGCCAGCAGCCGGGGACTGGCCTACGAGCAGTACTTC | CASSRGLAYEQYF
TRBJ1-4 | 11 | few | NA | TRBV12-3/TRBV12-4 | TGTGCCAGCAGAGATAATGAAAAACTGTTTTTT | CASRDNEKLFF
TRBJ2-7 | 13 | NA | NA | TRBV5-4 | TGTGCCAGCAGCACGGGGGCCTCCTACGAGCAGTACTTC | CASSTGASYEQYF
TRBJ2-5 | 15 | few | NA | TRBV7-9 | TGTGCCAGCAGCTTAGCGGTGAGGCCCGGGGAGACCCAGTACTTC | CASSLAVRPGETQYF
TRBJ2-5 | 13 | many | NA | TRBV3-1 | TGTGCCAGCAGCCAAGATGGGCGAGAGACCCAGTACTTC | CASSQDGRETQYF
TRBJ2-5 | 15 | few | TRBD1 | TRBV7-3 | TGTGCCAGCAGCTCCGGGACAGGGTCGTTAGAGGCCCAGTACTTC | CASSSGTGSLEAQYF
TRBJ1-4 | 14 | NA | NA | TRBV7-9 | TGTGCCAGCAGCCTCACAGGGTTCGATGAAAAACTGTTTTTT | CASSLTGFDEKLFF
TRBJ2-7 | 14 | NA | TRBD2 | TRBV12-3/TRBV12-4 | TGTGCCAGCAGCTGGGGAGGGATAACCTACGAGCAGTACTTC | CASSWGGITYEQYF
TRBJ2-3 | 13 | NA | NA | TRBV7-8 | TGTGCCAGCAGCCCACCCTGGACAGATACGCAGTATTTT | CASSPPWTDTQYF
TRBJ2-5 | 12 | few | NA | TRBV29-1 | TGCAGCGCCGACCCTCGAGGGGAGACCCAATACTTC | CSADPRGETQYF
TRBJ1-3 | 16 | once | NA | TRBV7-9 | TGTGCCAGCATCCCGAGAGGATGGGAGTCTGGAAACACCATATATTTT | CASIPRGWESGNTIYF
TRBJ2-2 | 15 | NA | NA | TRBV30 | TGTGCCTGGGCCCCGGTACGGTCCAACACCGGGGAGCTGTTTTTT | CAWAPVRSNTGELFF
TRBJ2-1 | 15 | few | TRBD2 | TRBV28 | TGTGCCAGCAGCCAACCGGGACTAGCGGGCAATGAGCAGTTCTTC | CASSQPGLAGNEQFF
TRBJ1-4 | 14 | few | NA | TRBV12-3/TRBV12-4 | TGTGCCAGCAGTTTACGGCGGAACTATGAAAAACTGTTTTTT | CASSLRRNYEKLFF